The rows below give T cell receptor beta chains drawn from one sample of a study of blood T cell repertoires in COVID-19. The assay was immunoSEQ multiplex PCR, and TCRdb's table has in-frame clones only and misses some. Of over 50,000 clones listed, 84% were seen once; the top ten hold 2% to 3%. Sample: peripheral blood. The source is a man between 45 and 60 years old with acute or convalescent COVID-19. CDR3s include the opening cysteine and the closing phenylalanine or tryptophan. A D gene is named only where the DNA matches it firmly. The size of a clone is reported for some rows only, either as once, few or many, or as a class for expanded clones.

cdr3_nt,cdr3_aa,d_call,j_call,v_call,clone_size
TGTGCCAGCAGCTTGAGGGCGGGGAACGAGCAGTACTTC,CASSLRAGNEQYF,.,TRBJ2-7,TRBV5-4,.
TGCGCCAGCAGCTTGGCGTACAGGGCGCGACGCAACCCTGAAGCTTTCTTT,CASSLAYRARRNPEAFF,.,TRBJ1-1,TRBV5-1,.
TGTGCCAGTTCCAGGGGATGGAGCCAGCCCCAGCATTTT,CASSRGWSQPQHF,.,TRBJ1-5,TRBV28,.
TGTGCCAGCAGCCCAGCGAGCAATCAGCCCCAGCATTTT,CASSPASNQPQHF,.,TRBJ1-5,TRBV28,.
TGTGCCAGCAGCTTAGCCCGTTTGGGGGAGCTGTTTTTT,CASSLARLGELFF,.,TRBJ2-2,TRBV11-2,.
TGTGCCAGTAGTATATTGGGCCCGGGACAGGGGTACGATACGCAGTATTTT,CASSILGPGQGYDTQYF,TRBD1,TRBJ2-3,TRBV19,.
TGTGCCAGCAGCCAAGCACGGGGTACTGAAGCTTTCTTT,CASSQARGTEAFF,.,TRBJ1-1,TRBV3-1/TRBV3-2,.
TGTGCCACCAGACGGACAGGGTTTGGTGGCTACACCTTC,CATRRTGFGGYTF,TRBD1,TRBJ1-2,TRBV24-1,.
TGTGCCAGCAGCTCTACTATGGGGCCCCAGCATTTT,CASSSTMGPQHF,.,TRBJ1-5,TRBV7-2,.
TGTGCCAGCTCACCAGACCTCCCCGGGTCCAATCAGCCCCAGCATTTT,CASSPDLPGSNQPQHF,.,TRBJ1-5,TRBV18,.
TGTGCCAGCAAAAGGACAGCGACTCTTCTCGGGGATGAAAAACTGTTTTTT,CASKRTATLLGDEKLFF,.,TRBJ1-4,TRBV2,.
TGCAGCGTTGAGGGCAGGGGGGCCATCGATGAGCAGTTCTTC,CSVEGRGAIDEQFF,.,TRBJ2-1,TRBV29-1,.
TGTGCCAGCAGTTTATCTATATCTCTAGCGGAGGGTAGCACAGATACGCAGTATTTT,CASSLSISLAEGSTDTQYF,TRBD2,TRBJ2-3,TRBV28,.
TGTGCCAGCAGCTTAGATCTGGAGCACACTGAAGCTTTCTTT,CASSLDLEHTEAFF,.,TRBJ1-1,TRBV11-2,.
TGTGCCAGCAGTGCCAGACAGGCCGCCACCGGGGAGCTGTTTTTT,CASSARQAATGELFF,.,TRBJ2-2,TRBV2,once
TGTGCCACCAGCCCAGGGGGGCTGATCGCGAACACCGGGGAGCTGTTTTTT,CATSPGGLIANTGELFF,.,TRBJ2-2,TRBV24-1,.
TGTGCCAGCTCACCACCGTTGGGACAGGGGGCCAGGGAGCAGTACTTC,CASSPPLGQGAREQYF,TRBD1,TRBJ2-7,TRBV18,.
TGTGCCAGCAGCCGAGGGGGAAATGAAAAACTGTTTTTT,CASSRGGNEKLFF,.,TRBJ1-4,TRBV11-2,.
TGCGCCAGCAGCTTCGAGCGGGGGGAGACCCAGTACTTC,CASSFERGETQYF,TRBD2,TRBJ2-5,TRBV5-1,.
TGTGCCAGCAGCTTGACTGCGGGAGTCGAGCAGTACTTC,CASSLTAGVEQYF,TRBD2,TRBJ2-7,TRBV5-6,.
TGTGCCAGCGGCCAGCGCGGCTACACCTTC,CASGQRGYTF,.,TRBJ1-2,TRBV2,.
TGTGCCAGCAGCTCAAACAGGGGAGTCGTCGAGCAGTACTTC,CASSSNRGVVEQYF,TRBD1,TRBJ2-7,TRBV2,.
TGTGCCAGCAGCCAAGCTCGCGGGAGTCCCGACGAGCAGTACTTC,CASSQARGSPDEQYF,TRBD2,TRBJ2-7,TRBV4-2,.
TGCGCCAGCAGCTCGATTCTAGCGGGGGGGCCCGATACGCAGTATTTT,CASSSILAGGPDTQYF,TRBD2,TRBJ2-3,TRBV5-1,once
TGTGCCAGCAGATGGACAGACCTTAACTATGGCTACACCTTC,CASRWTDLNYGYTF,.,TRBJ1-2,TRBV6-5,few
TGCGCCAGCAGCCCACGGGGGGGAATGACTGAAGCTTTCTTT,CASSPRGGMTEAFF,.,TRBJ1-1,TRBV5-1,.
TGTGCCAGTACGTGGGCAGTGAACACTGAAGCTTTCTTT,CASTWAVNTEAFF,.,TRBJ1-1,TRBV19,.
TGCAGCGTCAATGAGGGCGGCACCGGGGAGCTGTTTTTT,CSVNEGGTGELFF,.,TRBJ2-2,TRBV29-1,.
TGTGCCTCAGGGGGCGGGGAGCTGTTTTTT,CASGGGELFF,TRBD1,TRBJ2-2,TRBV19,.
TGTGCCAGCAGCTTGGAACTAGCGGGGGAGGGGGAGCTGTTTTTT,CASSLELAGEGELFF,TRBD2,TRBJ2-2,TRBV5-6,.